This TCR beta chain was obtained from a study of T-cell reconstitution after alpha-beta-depleted transplantation in children. In its sample, this clonotype was seen many times. Preparation of the TCRbeta library involved a method that used unique molecular identifiers. TCRdb passed the PCR reads through MiXCR, listing each CDR3 protein once. The sample has approximately 520,000 distinct CDR3 sequences, 30% to 35% seen once. The sequenced sample was PBMCs from the stem cell graft donor, obtained from the stem cell graft. The sequence came from a human donor who donated a stem cell graft to a child with aplastic anemia.

For the CDR3, the DNA is TGCAGTGCCTTAGCAGGGGGTAGTACCGGGGAGCTGTTTTTT. This codes for CSALAGGSTGELFF. This rearrangement joins TRBV20-1 to TRBJ2-2; 7 bases align to TRBD1. The CDR3 contains 14 residues. V shed 6 bases and J 5 bases; nucleotides not matched to a gene: 9. Germline V lookup: CDR1 DFQATT, CDR2 SNEGSKA (reference sequence).